The 3 T cell receptor beta chains below all came from one sample that was sequenced in a study of OX40 agonist ivuxolimab in advanced cancers. The table came from immunoSEQ multiplex PCR; TCRdb's copy has only in-frame clones and leaves some out. The data hold 45,000 to 55,000 clones, with 88% observed a single time. Here the sequenced sample was CD4+ or CD8+ T cells sorted from blood, taken in a trial of the OX40 agonist ivuxolimab. These receptors came from an adult with an advanced solid tumor such as melanoma, head and neck, liver or kidney cancer.

The rearrangement uses TRBV10-3 and TRBJ1-5; 7 bases are shared with TRBD1. Germline V gene sequence: CDR1 ENHRY, CDR2 SYGVKD. The CDR3 contains 14 residues. Unmatched junction bases numbered 1, after V lost 3 bases and J lost 2 bases. CDR3 sequence: CAISEGGRNQPQHF. The CDR3 DNA reads TGTGCCATCAGTGAAGGGGGCCGCAATCAGCCCCAGCATTTT.

The chain employs TRBV7-6 and TRBJ2-7; D may be TRBD2 (6 bases). The V end lost 4 bases, the J end lost 7 bases, and 17 bases lay between the germline ends. Per germline, CDR1 SGHVS and CDR2 FNYEAQ. There are 14 residues in the CDR3. The DNA of the CDR3 is TGTGCCAGCAGCTCAATACCTGGGGGGTGGGAGCAGTACTTC. It yields the protein CASSSIPGGWEQYF. The full variable domain, rest sourced from reference TRBV7-6 and TRBJ2-7, is GAGVSQSPRYKVTKRGQDVALRCDPISGHVSLYWYRQALGQGPEFLTYFNYEAQQDKSGLPNDRFSAERPEGSISTLTIQRTEQRDSAMYRCASSSIPGGWEQYFGPGTRLTVT.

The chain is built from TRBV7-9 and TRBJ1-2, with D possibly matching TRBD1 (5 bases). V lost 4 bases and J lost 3, with 9 bases in between. This CDR3 is 13 amino acids long. Germline V gene lookup returns CDR1 SEHNR and CDR2 FQNEAQ (reference sequence). This chain's CDR3 is CASSSTGYYGYTF. CDR3 in DNA: TGTGCCAGCAGCTCTACAGGCTACTATGGCTACACCTTC.